This T cell receptor beta chain was documented in a study of blood T cells in healthy people across ages. The length of the CDR3 is 15 residues. CDR1 is SEHNR and CDR2 is FQNEAQ in the germline V gene (reference sequence). V was pared by 8 bases and J by 5 bases, with 11 bases of the junction left unmatched. The use of a sample-barcoded 5' primer and a J-beta primer mix characterized a second PCR of about 6 to 11 cycles. TCRdb used MiXCR to reprocess the 5' RACE reads, holding one entry per CDR3 protein. The sample has roughly 800,000 distinct CDR3 sequences, around 25% seen once; the top ten hold roughly 9%. Findings and limits, study-wide: Bulk PBMC profiling left naive and antigen-experienced comparisons inconclusive.

This clonotype turned up a few times. The antigen is unknown. This sample was shared with a second study, whose subject was T cells of mothers and their children. That study adds: Each child contributed about 3 million TCR beta CDR3 reads, while each mother contributed over 8.5 million. Related mother-child pairs shared marginally more repertoire than unrelated pairs, though not significantly.

The receptor was isolated from a boy aged 5-17 years in good health. The sample was blood. The chain has TRBV7-9 and TRBJ2-2; 7 positions match TRBD2. CDR3 DNA: TGTGCCAGCGGGCGGGACTATTATTCAACCGGGGAGCTGTTTTTT. The encoded protein is CASGRDYYSTGELFF.